The clone carrying this T cell receptor beta chain has a single count. Its antigen is currently unknown. The CDR3 has 18 amino acids. The V segment lost 3 bases and the J segment 2 bases; nucleotides outside the gene matches: 4. Germline CDR1 and CDR2: LNHDA and SQIVND (reference sequence). This sample stems from a study of cytomegalovirus exposure and HLA in healthy donors. Study findings and constraints: Investigators reported some 150 TCR beta chains as tied to cytomegalovirus. TCR beta sequences reportedly predicted most subjects' HLA-A and HLA-B alleles accurately.

With 60 Vbeta and 13 Jbeta primers, the PCR was carried out. Assay: immunoSEQ multiplex PCR; the TCRdb copy retains only in-frame clones and omits some. Among some 150,000 clones listed, nearly 80% were seen once. Nominally healthy donors were sampled, though unrecorded immune exposures were likely. The chain carries TRBV19 and TRBJ2-2, with 15 bases matching TRBD2. The sample taken for sequencing was PBMCs. This TCR derives from a male donor in good health and CMV-seronegative. The CDR3 protein is CASSIGLAGGRNTGELFF. In nucleotides, the CDR3 is TGTGCCAGTAGTATCGGACTAGCGGGGGGGCGCAACACCGGGGAGCTGTTTTTT.